These 13 T cell receptor beta chains share one sample of origin, sequenced in a study of blood T cell repertoires in COVID-19. The data were produced by immunoSEQ multiplex PCR, yet TCRdb's version contains in-frame clones alone and is incomplete. This sample yields a few hundred thousand clones, of which approximately 87% are seen a single time; 8% to 13% belongs to the top ten. Sequenced sample: peripheral blood. These receptors all come from a young woman with COVID-19, enrolled during active disease.

This clone appeared once. The sample holds other DNA sequences that translate to the same CDR3. The chain carries TRBV5-1 and TRBJ2-3; a weak D match, TRBD2 (5 bases). The CDR3 is 14 amino acids. CDR1 is SGHRS, CDR2 YFSETQ, per germline. V lost 2 bases and J 0 bases, leaving 7 bases between the germline ends. CDR3 residues: CASSLAESTDTQYF. The CDR3, as DNA: TGCGCCAGCAGCTTAGCGGAGAGCACAGATACGCAGTATTTT.

The sample holds a few counts of this clone. The DNA for the CDR3 is TGTGCCAGCAGCGTCAACAGGGATTCACCCCTCCACTTT. Translating gives CASSVNRDSPLHF. The chain employs TRBV7-3 and TRBJ1-6, with D possibly TRBD1 on 6 matching bases. V lost 5 bases, J lost 8 bases, and 10 bases lay in between. In germline, CDR1 is SGHTA, CDR2 FQGTGA. The CDR3 totals 13 residues.

V and J are TRBV7-9 and TRBJ2-2; D unresolved. V was trimmed by 3 bases and J by 3 bases, leaving 11 bases between them. The CDR3 loop spans 15 amino acids. Germline loops: CDR1 SEHNR, CDR2 FQNEAQ (reference sequence). CDR3 amino acids: CASSLGIIHTGELFF. The CDR3 nucleotides are TGTGCCAGCAGCTTGGGCATCATACACACCGGGGAGCTGTTTTTT.

This clone has just one count. The chain carries TRBV10-3 and TRBJ1-6; 8 nucleotides match TRBD1. Germline-derived CDR1 and CDR2 are ENHRY and SYGVKD. This CDR3 region has 14 residues. The J segment lost 5 bases and the V segment lost 8 bases, leaving 5 bases of the junction unmatched. This CDR3 reads CAISWDRHNSPLHF. The CDR3 DNA reads TGTGCCATCTCCTGGGACAGGCATAATTCACCCCTCCACTTT.

Written as DNA, the CDR3 is TGTGCCAGCAGCGTAGGACCAGGGGGGAGACAGACCTACAATGAGCAGTTCTTC. Residues: CASSVGPGGRQTYNEQFF. This chain joins TRBV9 and TRBJ2-1; the D gene is possibly TRBD1 (7 bases). With 0 bases removed from V and 2 bases from J, the gap between germline ends came to 18 bases. Looked up from germline, CDR1 is SGDLS and CDR2 is YYNGEE. The CDR3 totals 18 residues. The entire variable domain, with the rest obtained from reference TRBV9 and TRBJ2-1, is as follows: DSGVTQTPKHLITATGQRVTLRCSPRSGDLSVYWYQQSLDQGLQFLIQYYNGEERAKGNILERFSAQQFPDLHSELNLSSLELGDSALYFCASSVGPGGRQTYNEQFFGPGTRLTVL.

To note about this clone: In the same sample, other DNA sequences code for this CDR3. J is TRBJ2-7 and V is TRBV29-1, with D possibly being TRBD1 (6 bases). This CDR3 comprises 13 residues. Germline CDR1 and CDR2: SQVTM and ANQGSEA. V lost 5 bases and J lost 4, with 15 bases in between. The CDR3 here is CSVSRDTSYEQYF. The CDR3 region has the DNA TGCAGCGTTAGTCGGGACACATCTTACGAGCAGTACTTC.

V usage is TRBV30 and J usage is TRBJ2-7, with D tentatively TRBD1 (5 bases). Germline V CDR1 and CDR2: GTSNPN, SVGIG (reference sequence). The germline V and J ends were trimmed by 1 base and 6 bases, with 7 bases remaining between them. The CDR3 totals 11 residues. The CDR3: CAWSGRGEQYF. CDR3 coding DNA: TGTGCCTGGAGTGGAAGGGGCGAGCAGTACTTC.

The J gene is TRBJ1-1, the V gene TRBV19; TRBD1 might be the D (6 bases). There are 13 residues in the CDR3. Per germline, CDR1 LNHDA and CDR2 SQIVND (reference sequence). V dropped 3 bases and J dropped 6 bases, with 11 bases sitting between them. The CDR3 spells CASSMQGSPEAFF. The CDR3 nucleotides are TGTGCCAGTAGTATGCAGGGGAGCCCTGAAGCTTTCTTT.

V gene TRBV7-3 combines with J gene TRBJ2-2, with a possible D match to TRBD1 (6 bases). Germline loops: CDR1 SGHTA, CDR2 FQGTGA. Trimming shortened V by 4 bases and J by 1 base, and 7 bases separated the two germline ends. CDR3 length equals 14 residues. CDR3 sequence: CASSSRGNTGELFF. The CDR3 DNA follows: TGTGCCAGCAGCTCCAGGGGGAACACCGGGGAGCTGTTTTTT.

V is TRBV27 and J is TRBJ2-5; 8 nucleotides align to TRBD2. V was pared by 6 bases and J by 7 bases, with 7 bases of the junction left unmatched. CDR1 is MNHEY and CDR2 is SMNVEV in the germline V gene (reference sequence). The CDR3 has 13 amino acids. The CDR3 region is CASRTGTSGTQYF. CDR3 sequence (DNA): TGTGCCAGCAGGACTGGGACTAGTGGGACCCAGTACTTC.

This chain connects TRBV5-1 to TRBJ2-7; TRBD2 is a possible D gene (5 bases). The CDR3 spans 12 residues. CDR1 and CDR2 from the germline V gene are SGHRS and YFSETQ. V lost 1 base and J lost 6, with 8 bases in between. CDR3 DNA sequence: TGCGCCAGCAGCTTGATCCGGGGCGAGCAGTACTTC. This translates into CASSLIRGEQYF. Supplemented by reference TRBV5-1 and TRBJ2-7, the full variable domain reads KAGVTQTPRYLIKTRGQQVTLSCSPISGHRSVSWYQQTPGQGLQFLFEYFSETQRNKGNFPGRFSGRQFSNSRSEMNVSTLELGDSALYLCASSLIRGEQYFGPGTRLTVT.

This rearrangement joins TRBV5-1 to TRBJ2-1; a weak D match, TRBD2 (6 bases). The V and J ends lost 4 bases and 9 bases respectively, with 20 bases between them. This CDR3 is built from 15 residues. Germline assignment: CDR1 SGHRS and CDR2 YFSETQ. As DNA, the CDR3 is TGCGCCAGCAGCCCCCGGGACTCCCGAGGGAGTGAGCAGTTCTTC. Translation gives CASSPRDSRGSEQFF.

Remarks on this clone: Its ends do not fully match the called genes, so a read error is possible. This chain uses TRBV6-5 with TRBJ2-7; 7 bases map to TRBD2. Germline V gene data show CDR1 as MNHEY and CDR2 as SVGAGI. The CDR3 extends over 15 amino acids. The CDR3 spells CASSYSGLGFYEQYF. CDR3 DNA: TGTGCCAGCAGCTACTCAGGACTAGGTTTTTACGAGCAGTACTTC.